The 28 T cell receptor beta chains below come from one sample, sequenced in a study of cytomegalovirus exposure and HLA in healthy donors (dated by TCRdb to about 2017). Library preparation employed the immunoSEQ multiplex PCR assay. In its TCRdb copy, this immuneACCESS table keeps in-frame sequences only and misses some clones. Where compared with another copy, unresolved V genes explain less than half of these, and the others have no known cause. The sample includes approximately 160,000 clones, with 75% to 95% observed a single time. The ten largest clones take up 3% of the sample. Material for sequencing was PBMCs. The receptor source for this set is a woman between 18 and 29 years old in good health and CMV-seropositive.

V and J are TRBV30 and TRBJ2-1; the match to TRBD2 covers 9 bases. Germline V CDR1 and CDR2: GTSNPN, SVGIG (reference sequence). CDR3 length: 13 amino acids. Trimming cost V 7 bases and J 5 bases; bases outside gene matches: 6. The CDR3 reads CASSSGGNNEQFF. The CDR3, as DNA: TGTGCCTCGTCGAGCGGGGGGAACAATGAGCAGTTCTTC.

The rearrangement links TRBV6-5 to TRBJ2-4; 10 bases match TRBD1. This CDR3 spans 15 amino acids. CDR1 is MNHEY, CDR2 SVGAGI, per germline. J was trimmed by 1 base and V by 8 bases; bases with no gene match: 5. The CDR3 spells CASAGDRGAKNIQYF. As DNA, the CDR3 is TGTGCCAGCGCCGGGGACAGGGGCGCCAAAAACATTCAGTACTTC.

This clone was counted a few times. This chain joins TRBV4-2 and TRBJ2-1, with D maybe TRBD2 (5 bases). The germline gives CDR1 LGHNA, CDR2 YNFKEQ. The CDR3 has 16 amino acids. V was pared by 0 bases and J by 3 bases, with 12 bases between. CDR3 DNA: TGTGCCAGCAGCCAAGATGCGGCGGAGGTCTACAATGAGCAGTTCTTC. Its translation is CASSQDAAEVYNEQFF.

The chain is built from TRBV25-1 and TRBJ1-5; D is perhaps TRBD1 (5 bases). Trimming pared 7 bases from V and 0 bases from J, leaving 10 bases between. CDR3 length equals 14 residues. From germline, CDR1 is MGHDK and CDR2 SYGVNS. The CDR3 bases are TGTGCCAGCAAGGAGGGGAATAGCAATCAGCCCCAGCATTTT. Its protein is CASKEGNSNQPQHF.

The chain links TRBV11-2 to TRBJ2-7; tentative D call: TRBD1 (6 bases). This CDR3 spans 14 amino acids. V was pared by 5 bases and J by 4 bases, with 15 bases between. Germline CDR1 and CDR2: SGHAT and FQNNGV. The CDR3 bases are TGTGCCAGCAGCCCATTTCCGCAGGGGTACGAGCAGTACTTC. Encoded protein: CASSPFPQGYEQYF.

V gene TRBV6-5 combines with J gene TRBJ1-4; a possible D gene is TRBD1 (5 bases). Germline CDR1 reads MNHEY; CDR2 reads SVGAGI. The CDR3 is 16 amino acids. V was trimmed by 4 bases and J by 0 bases, leaving 12 bases between them. DNA of the CDR3: TGTGCCAGCAGTTCCAGACAGACTGCAACTAATGAAAAACTGTTTTTT. It yields the protein CASSSRQTATNEKLFF.

This chain uses TRBV27 with TRBJ2-7; D is possibly TRBD2 (6 bases). The CDR3 consists of 13 residues. V dropped 3 bases and J dropped 5 bases, with 11 bases sitting between them. The germline CDR1 and CDR2 sequences are MNHEY and SMNVEV (reference sequence). The CDR3 DNA reads TGTGCCAGCAGTTTCGGCTGGGGGGACGAGCAGTACTTC. Translated, it gives CASSFGWGDEQYF.

The rearrangement links TRBV10-1 to TRBJ1-1, with 8 bases aligning to TRBD1. V was clipped by 4 bases and J by 4 bases; unmatched bases: 5. Germline V gene data show CDR1 as WNHNN and CDR2 as SYGVQD (reference sequence). The CDR3 runs to 14 residues. The CDR3 region has the DNA TGCGCCAGCAGTGGACAGGGGAGCGGCACTGAAGCTTTCTTT. Its protein is CASSGQGSGTEAFF.

This rearrangement joins TRBV2 to TRBJ2-3, with 16 bases matching TRBD2. Trimming removed 8 bases from V and 0 bases from J; junction bases left unmatched: 8. Per germline, CDR1 SNHLY and CDR2 FYNNEI. This CDR3 comprises 18 residues. CDR3 loop: CASLTGTSGRVSTDTQYF. CDR3 nucleotide sequence: TGTGCCAGCCTAACTGGGACTAGCGGGAGGGTTAGCACAGATACGCAGTATTTT.

V is TRBV9 and J is TRBJ2-7, with TRBD2 matching 7 bases. Per germline, CDR1 SGDLS and CDR2 YYNGEE. This CDR3 is 14 amino acids long. V shed 0 bases and J 5 bases; nucleotides not matched to a gene: 5. CDR3 in amino acids: CASSVEGGFDEQYF. As DNA, the CDR3 is TGTGCCAGCAGCGTAGAGGGAGGGTTCGACGAGCAGTACTTC.

This clone appeared once. J is TRBJ2-7 and V is TRBV18; 9 bases are shared with TRBD2. CDR1 is KGHSH, CDR2 LQKENI, per germline. The CDR3 is 14 amino acids. With V trimmed by 5 bases and J by 3 bases, 5 bases remained unmatched. Here the CDR3 DNA reads TGTGCCAGCTCAATAGCGGGAGAAGGCTACGAGCAGTACTTC. This gives the protein CASSIAGEGYEQYF.

The chain joins TRBV5-1 to TRBJ2-5; 14 bases map to TRBD2. V lost 1 base, J lost 4 bases, and 9 bases stayed unmatched. CDR1 SGHRS and CDR2 YFSETQ come from the germline V gene. The CDR3 length is 18 residues. CDR3 nucleotide sequence: TGCGCCAGCAGCTTGACCGGGACTAGCGGGAGAGGAGGAGAGACCCAGTACTTC. Protein: CASSLTGTSGRGGETQYF.

The V gene is TRBV6-5, the J gene TRBJ2-7; 7 nucleotides match TRBD2. CDR3 length: 14 residues. J was trimmed by 6 bases and V by 4 bases; bases with no gene match: 9. Germline V gene lookup returns CDR1 MNHEY and CDR2 SVGAGI. The CDR3 DNA sequence: TGTGCCAGCAGTTCGGGAGCGGGGACCCGCGAGCAGTACTTC. Translating gives CASSSGAGTREQYF.

The V and J genes are TRBV5-1 and TRBJ2-3; D is possibly TRBD1 (6 bases). Germline loops: CDR1 SGHRS, CDR2 YFSETQ. V dropped 2 bases and J dropped 2 bases, with 15 bases sitting between them. The CDR3 length is 16 residues. Written as DNA, the CDR3 is TGCGCCAGCAGCTTCGGGACAAAGCCCCTCACAGATACGCAGTATTTT. As protein: CASSFGTKPLTDTQYF.

V and J are TRBV5-1 and TRBJ1-2; D might be TRBD1 (6 bases). Trimming took off 0 bases at V and 13 bases at J, with 16 bases between the two ends. Germline lookup yields CDR1 SGHRS and CDR2 YFSETQ. The CDR3 is made up of 13 amino acids. The CDR3 DNA is TGCGCCAGCAGCTTGGATCGGACAAAAGGGGGCACCTTC. Amino acids: CASSLDRTKGGTF.

V gene TRBV28 combines with J gene TRBJ2-1; D is unresolved. The germline V gene encodes CDR1 MDHEN and CDR2 SYDVKM. Between the trimmed V and J ends, which lost 5 bases and 9 bases, there was a span of 11 bases. This CDR3 comprises 12 residues. CDR3 residues: CASSPHNREQFF. CDR3 coding DNA: TGTGCCAGCAGTCCCCACAACCGTGAGCAGTTCTTC.

The chain uses TRBV19 and TRBJ2-7; 8 bases match TRBD1. The CDR3 spans 12 residues. The J segment lost 12 bases and the V segment lost 4 bases, leaving 8 bases of the junction unmatched. Per germline, CDR1 LNHDA and CDR2 SQIVND (reference sequence). CDR3: CASSTLMDRVYF. CDR3 DNA: TGTGCCAGTAGTACTCTAATGGACAGGGTGTACTTC.

This chain joins TRBV5-4 and TRBJ2-1; D gene ambiguous. Germline V CDR1 and CDR2: SGHNT, YYREEE (reference sequence). V lost 2 bases and J lost 4, with 7 bases in between. This CDR3 comprises 13 residues. The CDR3 spells CASSFAGYNEQFF. The CDR3, as DNA: TGTGCCAGCAGCTTCGCAGGTTACAATGAGCAGTTCTTC.

The chain recombines TRBV11-2 with TRBJ2-7, with 9 bases lining up with TRBD1. Germline trimming cut 5 bases from V and 0 bases from J; bases unmatched to any gene: 2. CDR3 size: 14 residues. Germline lookup yields CDR1 SGHAT and CDR2 FQNNGV. The chain's CDR3 is CASSLDRGSYEQYF. The CDR3, as DNA: TGTGCCAGCAGCCTGGACAGGGGCTCCTACGAGCAGTACTTC.

The J gene is TRBJ2-7, the V gene TRBV30; 7 nucleotides line up with TRBD2. V was clipped by 4 bases and J by 7 bases; unmatched bases: 7. The V gene's germline CDR1 is GTSNPN and CDR2 SVGIG (reference sequence). This CDR3 has 12 residues. CDR3 nucleotide sequence: TGTGCCTGGAACGAGGGAGCGGGGGAGCAGTACTTC. Protein sequence: CAWNEGAGEQYF. The complete variable domain, with remaining parts taken from reference TRBV30 and TRBJ2-7, reads SQTIHQWPATLVQPVGSPLSLECTVEGTSNPNLYWYRQAAGRGLQLLFYSVGIGQISSEVPQNLSASRPQDRQFILSSKKLLLSDSGFYLCAWNEGAGEQYFGPGTRLTVT.

This chain links TRBV19 with TRBJ2-5; D is perhaps TRBD2 (5 bases). CDR3 size: 15 residues. V was trimmed by 0 bases and J by 4 bases, leaving 12 bases between them. The germline V gene has CDR1 LNHDA and CDR2 SQIVND (reference sequence). CDR3: CASSIEKAGPETQYF. DNA for the CDR3: TGTGCCAGTAGTATAGAAAAGGCGGGCCCAGAGACCCAGTACTTC.

The chain couples TRBV9 to TRBJ1-5; TRBD1 might be the D (6 bases). The V gene's germline CDR1 is SGDLS and CDR2 YYNGEE. CDR3 length equals 14 residues. V was clipped by 2 bases and J by 1 base, with 7 bases between them. CDR3 residues: CASSVDRSNQPQHF. DNA of the CDR3: TGTGCCAGCAGCGTGGACAGAAGCAATCAGCCCCAGCATTTT. The full variable domain, rest sourced from reference TRBV9 and TRBJ1-5, is DSGVTQTPKHLITATGQRVTLRCSPRSGDLSVYWYQQSLDQGLQFLIQYYNGEERAKGNILERFSAQQFPDLHSELNLSSLELGDSALYFCASSVDRSNQPQHFGDGTRLSIL.

This chain links TRBV11-2 with TRBJ1-4; D is undetermined. CDR1 and CDR2 from the germline V gene are SGHAT and FQNNGV. The V and J ends lost 1 base and 3 bases respectively, with 9 bases between them. CDR3 size: 15 residues. The chain's CDR3 is CASSLVGSPNEKLFF. CDR3 bases: TGTGCCAGCAGCTTAGTAGGGAGTCCTAATGAAAAACTGTTTTTT.

J is TRBJ2-7 and V is TRBV9; 9 bases agree with TRBD2. V was clipped by 3 bases and J by 2 bases; unmatched bases: 3. This CDR3 spans 14 amino acids. Germline V gene lookup returns CDR1 SGDLS and CDR2 YYNGEE. CDR3 loop: CASSAAGGPYEQYF. The CDR3 bases are TGTGCCAGCAGCGCGGCGGGGGGGCCCTACGAGCAGTACTTC.

The chain joins TRBV29-1 to TRBJ2-3, with D perhaps TRBD1 (6 bases). V lost 6 bases and J lost 4, with 11 bases in between. Germline V gene data show CDR1 as SQVTM and CDR2 as ANQGSEA. The CDR3 extends over 12 amino acids. CDR3 bases: TGCAGCGTGGCTACAGGGCCAGATACGCAGTATTTT. This codes for CSVATGPDTQYF.

The chain uses TRBV6-6 and TRBJ1-1; possibly TRBD1 for D (5 bases). CDR3 length: 14 amino acids. The germline V gene has CDR1 MNHNY and CDR2 SVGAGI (reference sequence). V was shortened by 2 bases and J by 3 bases, with 10 bases between the two germline ends. CDR3 sequence (DNA): TGTGCCAGCAGTTACAAGGGGATGGACACTGAAGCTTTCTTT. This sequence encodes CASSYKGMDTEAFF.

The chain recombines TRBV15 with TRBJ2-5; D is possibly TRBD1 (6 bases). The CDR3 is made up of 16 amino acids. Per the germline V gene, CDR1 is LNHNV and CDR2 is YYDKDF (reference sequence). The germline V and J ends were trimmed by 3 bases and 0 bases, with 14 bases remaining between them. The CDR3 spells CATSSGARGYQETQYF. In nucleotides, the CDR3 is TGTGCCACCAGCAGTGGGGCCAGGGGCTACCAAGAGACCCAGTACTTC.

V is TRBV7-3 and J is TRBJ2-5, with 15 bases identical to TRBD2. Losses at the gene ends were 2 bases for V and 5 bases for J; bases not matched to a gene: 9. CDR1 is SGHTA and CDR2 is FQGTGA in the germline V gene. This CDR3 has 18 residues. The CDR3 sequence: CASSLGGLAGGLRETQYF. The CDR3 DNA is TGTGCCAGCAGCTTAGGGGGACTAGCGGGAGGTCTCAGGGAGACCCAGTACTTC. Drawing the rest from reference TRBV7-3 and TRBJ2-5, the complete variable domain is GAGVSQTPSNKVTEKGKYVELRCDPISGHTALYWYRQSLGQGPEFLIYFQGTGAADDSGLPNDRFFAVRPEGSVSTLKIQRTERGDSAVYLCASSLGGLAGGLRETQYFGPGTRLLVL.